These T cell receptor beta chains were read from a single sample in a study of cytomegalovirus exposure and HLA in healthy donors. TCRdb's copy holds only in-frame clones and misses some; the assay was immunoSEQ multiplex PCR. Of around 190,000 clones listed, roughly 86% are singletons. The specimen was PBMCs. Receptor source: a man aged 30 to 45 in good health and CMV-seropositive. Both conserved end residues are part of each CDR3. Each record gives: CDR3 length, D gene, V gene, J gene, clone size, CDR3 protein, CDR3 DNA. D genes are given only for firm matches. Clone size is shown for a subset of rows, as once, few, many or a class of expanded clone.

14	.	TRBV2	TRBJ2-7	once	CASMRQWSSYEQYF	TGTGCCAGCATGAGACAGTGGAGCTCCTACGAGCAGTACTTC
14	.	TRBV27	TRBJ2-1	.	CASRIEANYNEQFF	TGTGCCAGCAGAATAGAAGCTAACTACAATGAGCAGTTCTTC
14	.	TRBV6-5	TRBJ1-2	.	CASSYSSSNYGYTF	TGTGCCAGCAGTTACTCGAGCTCTAACTATGGCTACACCTTC
13	TRBD1	TRBV6-5	TRBJ1-2	few	CASSRQGNVGYTF	TGTGCCAGCAGTAGACAGGGTAATGTTGGCTACACCTTC
15	.	TRBV4-2	TRBJ1-3	.	CASSHPGGPGNTIYF	TGTGCCAGCAGCCATCCGGGAGGGCCTGGAAACACCATATATTTT
13	.	TRBV28	TRBJ1-1	.	CASSPAGIPEAFF	TGTGCCAGCAGTCCCGCAGGGATCCCCGAAGCTTTCTTT
12	.	TRBV5-6	TRBJ2-7	.	CASSSLGYEQYF	TGTGCCAGCAGCTCTCTCGGGTACGAGCAGTACTTC
15	.	TRBV7-8	TRBJ2-7	.	CASTIRDVSSYEQYF	TGTGCCAGCACCATTCGGGACGTGAGCTCCTACGAGCAGTACTTC
17	.	TRBV9	TRBJ2-2	.	CASSSPRAGRPTGELFF	TGTGCCAGCAGCTCCCCGAGGGCAGGGAGGCCCACCGGGGAGCTGTTTTTT
13	TRBD1	TRBV18	TRBJ2-5	.	CASSLDRVETQYF	TGTGCCAGCTCACTGGACAGGGTGGAGACCCAGTACTTC
15	TRBD2	TRBV7-9	TRBJ2-1	.	CASSLVASGSDEQFF	TGTGCCAGCAGCTTAGTGGCTAGCGGGAGCGATGAGCAGTTCTTC
15	.	TRBV19	TRBJ1-3	.	CASSIGPATGNTIYF	TGTGCCAGTAGTATTGGTCCTGCCACTGGAAACACCATATATTTT
18	.	TRBV4-3	TRBJ1-1	.	CASSQDLGGLRWGTEAFF	TGCGCCAGCAGCCAAGATCTAGGGGGTTTGCGGTGGGGCACTGAAGCTTTCTTT
15	.	TRBV9	TRBJ1-5	.	CASSGDLGGNQPQHF	TGTGCCAGCAGCGGGGATCTCGGGGGCAATCAGCCCCAGCATTTT
14	.	TRBV4-1	TRBJ2-1	.	CASAPSGSWNEQFF	TGCGCCAGCGCTCCCTCTGGGTCGTGGAATGAGCAGTTCTTC
12	.	TRBV4-1	TRBJ2-1	.	CASSLPAREQFF	TGCGCCAGCAGCCTACCGGCCAGAGAGCAGTTCTTC
16	TRBD1	TRBV11-3	TRBJ1-3	.	CASSPTDRAFGNTIYF	TGTGCCAGCAGCCCAACCGACAGGGCCTTTGGAAACACCATATATTTT
13	TRBD2	TRBV7-2	TRBJ2-7	.	CASSSGGVSEQYF	TGTGCCAGCAGCTCCGGGGGGGTCAGCGAGCAGTACTTC
11	TRBD1	TRBV20-1	TRBJ2-7	.	CSAYRGYEQYF	TGCAGTGCTTACAGGGGCTACGAGCAGTACTTC
16	TRBD2	TRBV4-2	TRBJ2-3	.	CASSQDELAGADTQYF	TGTGCCAGCAGCCAAGATGAACTAGCGGGGGCAGATACGCAGTATTTT
13	.	TRBV7-2	TRBJ2-5	.	CASSLARQETQYF	TGTGCCAGCAGCTTAGCGCGCCAAGAGACCCAGTACTTC
13	TRBD1	TRBV29-1	TRBJ2-3	.	CSARQGGTDTQYF	TGCAGCGCTCGACAGGGGGGCACAGATACGCAGTATTTT
17	TRBD2	TRBV4-3	TRBJ2-5	once	CASSHERGGAYKETQYF	TGCGCCAGCAGCCACGAACGGGGGGGGGCCTACAAAGAGACCCAGTACTTC
12	.	TRBV9	TRBJ1-2	.	CASSGQNYGYTF	TGTGCCAGCAGCGGACAGAACTATGGCTACACCTTC
18	TRBD1	TRBV13	TRBJ2-7	.	CASSLGTGGPAGKLEQYF	TGTGCCAGCAGCTTGGGGACAGGGGGCCCAGCGGGAAAGTTAGAGCAGTACTTC
12	.	TRBV11-3	TRBJ2-7	many	CASSSGGLEQYF	TGTGCCAGCAGCTCTGGGGGTCTCGAGCAGTACTTC
15	TRBD2	TRBV4-2	TRBJ2-2	few	CASSSLAGEAGELFF	TGTGCCAGCAGCTCCCTAGCGGGAGAGGCCGGGGAGCTGTTTTTT
14	TRBD1	TRBV18	TRBJ1-2	.	CASSPAHQGDGYTF	TGTGCCAGCTCACCAGCACACCAGGGGGATGGCTACACCTTC
14	TRBD1	TRBV4-3	TRBJ1-2	.	CASSVLRDSYGYTF	TGCGCCAGCAGCGTCCTCCGGGACAGCTATGGCTACACCTTC
12	.	TRBV7-6	TRBJ2-2	.	CASSLVSGELFF	TGTGCCAGCAGCCTAGTATCCGGGGAGCTGTTTTTT
14	.	TRBV7-2	TRBJ2-7	.	CASSLGGVAIEQYF	TGTGCCAGCAGCTTAGGGGGTGTGGCGATCGAGCAGTACTTC
14	.	TRBV4-2	TRBJ1-1	.	CASSQEADRNEAFF	TGTGCCAGCAGCCAAGAGGCGGACCGTAATGAAGCTTTCTTT
14	TRBD1	TRBV7-9	TRBJ1-1	.	CASSPGQENTEAFF	TGTGCCAGCAGCCCGGGACAGGAGAACACTGAAGCTTTCTTT
17	TRBD2	TRBV25-1	TRBJ2-7	.	CASSDTRIAGGANEQYF	TGTGCCAGCAGTGATACGCGGATAGCGGGAGGGGCAAATGAGCAGTACTTC
14	.	TRBV7-8	TRBJ1-1	few	CASSLRRGNTEAFF	TGTGCCAGCAGCTTACGGAGGGGGAACACTGAAGCTTTCTTT
14	.	TRBV5-1	TRBJ2-1	many	CASSGVGGYNEQFF	TGCGCCAGCAGCGGTGTGGGGGGCTACAATGAGCAGTTCTTC
14	.	TRBV7-9	TRBJ2-5	.	CASSPGGGGETQYF	TGTGCCAGCAGCCCGGGGGGCGGAGGGGAGACCCAGTACTTC
12	.	TRBV7-9	TRBJ2-7	.	CASRRGMNEQYF	TGTGCCAGCCGCAGGGGAATGAACGAGCAGTACTTC
13	.	TRBV28	TRBJ1-2	.	CASRQISNYGYTF	TGTGCCAGCCGACAGATCTCTAACTATGGCTACACCTTC
14	.	TRBV7-2	TRBJ2-5	.	CASSLSGDQETQYF	TGTGCCAGCAGCTTAAGCGGCGACCAAGAGACCCAGTACTTC
14	.	TRBV6-5	TRBJ1-2	.	CASSYSVEPYGYTF	TGTGCCAGCAGTTACAGCGTGGAGCCCTATGGCTACACCTTC
13	.	TRBV7-7	TRBJ1-5	once	CASSLSSNQPQHF	TGTGCCAGCAGCTTAAGTAGCAATCAGCCCCAGCATTTT
10	.	TRBV25-1	TRBJ2-6	.	CASGANVLTF	TGTGCCTCTGGGGCCAACGTCCTGACTTTC
11	.	TRBV5-1	TRBJ1-2	.	CASRGPYGYTF	TGCGCCAGCAGGGGGCCCTATGGCTACACCTTC
16	TRBD2	TRBV10-3	TRBJ2-1	.	CAISTGSSGRDSEQFF	TGTGCCATCAGTACCGGGTCTAGCGGGAGAGATAGTGAGCAGTTCTTC
11	.	TRBV6-5	TRBJ2-7	.	CATTGNYEQYF	TGTGCCACCACAGGGAACTACGAGCAGTACTTC
15	.	TRBV19	TRBJ2-3	.	CASSIGGAGTDTQYF	TGTGCCAGTAGTATAGGAGGTGCGGGCACAGATACGCAGTATTTT
14	.	TRBV11-3	TRBJ2-2	.	CASSPRGTYGELFF	TGTGCCAGCAGCCCGAGAGGGACTTACGGGGAGCTGTTTTTT